The clone carrying this T cell receptor (beta chain) was seen many times. TCRdb re-called the PCR reads through MiXCR, storing one row per CDR3 protein. Of about 85,000 distinct CDR3 sequences listed, about 48% were seen once; the top ten hold about a tenth. This CDR3 contains 14 residues. V lost 6 bases, J lost 0 bases, and 11 bases lay in between. CDR1 is SEHNR, CDR2 FQNEAQ, per germline (reference sequence). The sample originates from a study of CDR3 diversity in severe acne. This TCR derives from a male donor in good health, serving as a control. Sequencing used blood. The gene calls are TRBV7-9 and TRBJ2-5, with a possible D match to TRBD1 (5 bases). CDR3 coding DNA: TGTGCCAGCAGGACACAGGACAACCAAGAGACCCAGTACTTC. It codes for CASRTQDNQETQYF. Together with reference TRBV7-9 and TRBJ2-5, the CDR3 gives the full variable domain: DTGVSQNPRHKITKRGQNVTFRCDPISEHNRLYWYRQTLGQGPEFLTYFQNEAQLEKSRLLSDRFSAERPKGSFSTLEIQRTEQGDSAMYLCASRTQDNQETQYFGPGTRLLVL.